One and the same sample provided the 18 T cell receptor beta chains below, sequenced in a study of post-analysis software for immune sequencing data (dated by TCRdb to the mid-2010s). Overall results and qualifications from the work: Patients showed significantly higher frequencies than controls for about 5 TRBV segments, among them TRBV5-6, TRBV5-1 and TRBV20-1.

Library preparation employed PCR. This sample was sequenced with an Illumina HiSeq 2500. To reduce PCR and sequencing biases, unique molecular identifiers were built into the TCR beta cDNA libraries. TCRdb applied fastp at Q25 and MiXCR to the public reads, then kept only in-frame beta chains. Rows matching on CDR3 protein sequence are summarized as one entry with the most common DNA and genes. The sample records about 430,000 distinct CDR3 sequences, roughly 40% of which are singletons. Clones ranked in the top ten supply 7.6% of the sample. The antigens for these receptors are not known. The specimen was blood. These receptors originate from a girl under 10 years old with multiple sclerosis.

The rearrangement uses TRBV7-9 and TRBJ2-1; 10 nucleotides agree with TRBD1. The ends lost 4 bases at V and 7 bases at J; junction bases unmatched: 7. Germline values: CDR1 SEHNR, CDR2 FQNEAQ (reference sequence). The CDR3 is 15 residues long. DNA of the CDR3: TGTGCCAGCAGCTCCCGGGACAGGGGTCGAAATGAGCAGTTCTTC. The encoded protein is CASSSRDRGRNEQFF. Full variable domain (missing parts from reference TRBV7-9 and TRBJ2-1): DTGVSQNPRHKITKRGQNVTFRCDPISEHNRLYWYRQTLGQGPEFLTYFQNEAQLEKSRLLSDRFSAERPKGSFSTLEIQRTEQGDSAMYLCASSSRDRGRNEQFFGPGTRLTVL.

The table lists this clonotype with a count of one. The chain uses TRBV9 and TRBJ2-5; 14 positions match TRBD2. Unmatched junction bases numbered 4, after V lost 3 bases and J lost 3 bases. The CDR3 runs to 16 residues. Germline V gives CDR1 SGDLS, CDR2 YYNGEE. This CDR3 reads CASSDRLAGGKETQYF. Here the CDR3 DNA reads TGTGCCAGCAGCGACCGACTAGCGGGAGGGAAAGAGACCCAGTACTTC.

With regard to this clonotype: Just one base apart from a much larger clone, this may be a read error. CDR3 residues: CASSSLRSSGSNEQYF. CDR3 sequence (DNA): TGCGCCAGCAGCTCGCTTCGGTCTAGCGGGAGTAATGAGCAGTACTTC. J is TRBJ2-5 and V is TRBV5-1, with 10 nucleotides matching TRBD2. The CDR3 loop spans 16 amino acids. Germline assignment: CDR1 SGHRS and CDR2 YFSETQ. The trim removed 3 bases at V and 11 bases at J, leaving 16 bases unmatched.

The chain couples TRBV29-1 to TRBJ1-2; D is unclear. The CDR3 loop spans 15 amino acids. Germline V gene data show CDR1 as SQVTM and CDR2 as ANQGSEA. With 2 bases removed from V and 3 bases from J, the gap between germline ends came to 16 bases. CDR3 amino acids: CSVEFPLGRDYGYTF. The CDR3, as DNA: TGCAGCGTTGAATTTCCACTCGGCCGAGACTATGGCTACACCTTC. Filled out from reference TRBV29-1 and TRBJ1-2, the complete variable domain reads SAVISQKPSRDICQRGTSLTIQCQVDSQVTMMFWYRQQPGQSLTLIATANQGSEATYESGFVIDKFPISRPNLTFSTLTVSNMSPEDSSIYLCSVEFPLGRDYGYTFGSGTRLTVV.

This clonotype was observed a few times. The CDR3 region has the DNA TGCGCCAGCAGCTTTGGAGCGGGGGCAGCCTACGAGCAGTACTTC. Encoded protein: CASSFGAGAAYEQYF. V is TRBV5-1 and J is TRBJ2-7; 8 bases match TRBD2. J lost 2 bases, V lost 2 bases, and 6 bases had no gene match. Germline lookup yields CDR1 SGHRS and CDR2 YFSETQ. The CDR3 has 15 residues. The variable domain in full, completed from reference TRBV5-1 and TRBJ2-7, reads KAGVTQTPRYLIKTRGQQVTLSCSPISGHRSVSWYQQTPGQGLQFLFEYFSETQRNKGNFPGRFSGRQFSNSRSEMNVSTLELGDSALYLCASSFGAGAAYEQYFGPGTRLTVT.

This clonotype was detected a few times. The chain combines TRBV12-3 or TRBV12-4 with TRBJ2-1; D gene uncertain. The CDR3 extends over 16 amino acids. V was shortened by 3 bases and J by 0 bases, with 12 bases between the two germline ends. This CDR3 reads CASSLIGLSSYNEQFF. In nucleotides, the CDR3 is TGTGCCAGCAGTTTGATAGGCCTAAGCTCCTACAATGAGCAGTTCTTC.

In DNA form, the CDR3 reads TGCAGTCTCCTGGGGCGGAGGGGGGCTGAGCAGTTCTTC. This sequence encodes CSLLGRRGAEQFF. The chain couples TRBV20-1 to TRBJ2-1; D possibly uses TRBD1 or TRBD2 (6 bases each). The V gene lost 8 bases and the J gene lost 9 bases, with 20 bases spanning the gap. Germline V gene lookup returns CDR1 DFQATT and CDR2 SNEGSKA (reference sequence). This CDR3 comprises 13 residues.

The V and J genes are TRBV4-3 and TRBJ1-1; no reliable D call. The CDR3 covers 13 residues. Trimming took 6 bases from V and 2 from J, leaving 10 bases between them. Germline V gives CDR1 LGHNA, CDR2 YSLEER. In DNA, the CDR3 is TGCGCCAGCAGTACTACCGTAAACACTGAAGCTTTCTTT. This encodes CASSTTVNTEAFF.

This chain joins TRBV5-1 and TRBJ1-1, with TRBD1 identical over 7 bases. The V gene's germline CDR1 is SGHRS and CDR2 YFSETQ. This CDR3 is built from 14 residues. V lost 4 bases, J lost 2 bases, and 5 bases stayed unmatched. CDR3 DNA sequence: TGCGCCAGCAGCGACCGGACAGGAAACACTGAAGCTTTCTTT. This translates into CASSDRTGNTEAFF. Full variable domain (rest looked up from reference TRBV5-1 and TRBJ1-1): KAGVTQTPRYLIKTRGQQVTLSCSPISGHRSVSWYQQTPGQGLQFLFEYFSETQRNKGNFPGRFSGRQFSNSRSEMNVSTLELGDSALYLCASSDRTGNTEAFFGQGTRLTVV.

A word on this clonotype: Sequence at one end of the junction differs from germline and may be a read error. The chain has TRBV5-1 and TRBJ1-4; possible D gene TRBD1, 5 bases. Per the germline V gene, CDR1 is SGHRS and CDR2 is YFSETQ. This CDR3 is built from 15 residues. The CDR3 nucleotides are TGCGCCAGCAGCTTGGCTGCGGGGCCTAATGGAAAACTGTTTTTT. Translated: CASSLAAGPNGKLFF.

This clonotype has more than one count but fewer than ten. V is TRBV7-3 and J is TRBJ1-2, with D perhaps TRBD1 (5 bases). Germline V gene data show CDR1 as SGHTA and CDR2 as FQGTGA. The CDR3 totals 14 residues. Trimming cost V 1 base and J 3 bases, with 9 bases left between them. CDR3 residues: CASSLSQGDYGYTF. The CDR3, as DNA: TGTGCCAGCAGCTTAAGCCAGGGTGACTATGGCTACACCTTC.

The gene calls are TRBV5-1 and TRBJ2-7; D unresolved. The CDR3 loop spans 13 amino acids. The V and J ends lost 4 bases and 3 bases respectively, with 11 bases between them. Per the germline V gene, CDR1 is SGHRS and CDR2 is YFSETQ. The CDR3 sequence: CASSPQDHYEQYF. Here the CDR3 DNA reads TGCGCCAGCAGCCCCCAAGACCACTACGAGCAGTACTTC.

The genes are TRBV4-2 and TRBJ2-7; the match to TRBD2 covers 7 bases. V shed 1 base and J 1 base; nucleotides not matched to a gene: 10. Germline V gene lookup returns CDR1 LGHNA and CDR2 YNFKEQ. The CDR3 sequence is 17 residues long. The CDR3 sequence is CASSQAAGVSGSYEQYF. As DNA, the CDR3 is TGTGCCAGCAGCCAAGCTGCGGGAGTAAGTGGATCCTACGAGCAGTACTTC.

This chain joins TRBV29-1 and TRBJ1-2, with D possibly being TRBD1 (5 bases). CDR3 length: 12 amino acids. Between the trimmed V and J ends, which lost 5 bases and 3 bases, there was a span of 10 bases. Looked up from germline, CDR1 is SQVTM and CDR2 is ANQGSEA. The CDR3 nucleotides are TGCAGCGTTAACCAGGGCCACTATGGCTACACCTTC. Translating it yields CSVNQGHYGYTF.

The J gene is TRBJ1-2, the V gene TRBV7-9, with D unclear. Germline CDR1 SEHNR, CDR2 FQNEAQ (reference sequence). The CDR3 is made up of 14 amino acids. The V end was cut by 7 bases, the J end by 2 bases, with 14 bases between. The CDR3 DNA reads TGTGCCAGCATCCTGAGCGGGCAGAACTATGGCTACACCTTC. Translating it yields CASILSGQNYGYTF.

J is TRBJ2-1 and V is TRBV29-1; maybe TRBD2 (6 bases). Per the germline V gene, CDR1 is SQVTM and CDR2 is ANQGSEA. V lost 1 base and J lost 2, with 9 bases in between. The CDR3 consists of 14 residues. The CDR3 nucleotides read TGCAGCGTTGAAGGACTAGGGGCCTACAATGAGCAGTTCTTC. Its translation: CSVEGLGAYNEQFF.

In this sample, this clonotype turned up many times. The chain joins TRBV12-3 or TRBV12-4 to TRBJ2-2; D gene uncertain. The CDR3 is 14 residues long. With 6 bases removed from V and 0 bases from J, the gap between germline ends came to 8 bases. Written as DNA, the CDR3 is TGTGCCAGCAGCCCAGACTCGAACACCGGGGAGCTGTTTTTT. Translated, it gives CASSPDSNTGELFF.

CDR3 region: CASSFGLAGADEQFF. CDR3 DNA: TGTGCCAGCAGTTTCGGTTTGGCAGGTGCTGATGAGCAGTTCTTC. The chain employs TRBV28 and TRBJ2-1; no clear D. This CDR3 is 15 amino acids long. The V end lost 3 bases, the J end lost 8 bases, and 17 bases lay between the germline ends. Germline CDR1 and CDR2: MDHEN and SYDVKM.